This T cell receptor (beta chain) was found in a study of blood T cell repertoires in COVID-19. The CDR3 has 14 residues. CDR1 is MNHEY and CDR2 is SMNVEV in the germline V gene (reference sequence). J lost 3 bases, V lost 6 bases, and 6 bases had no gene match. Here immunoSEQ multiplex PCR was the method, and the copy in TCRdb shows in-frame clones only, minus some. The top ten clones hold approximately 4.9% of a sample with approximately 220,000 clones, about 80% of them seen once. This clonotype was obtained from a woman aged 50 to 60 who had been exposed to COVID-19. This sequence joins TRBV27 and TRBJ2-7; TRBD1 matches 9 bases. The sequencing input was PBMCs or T cells enriched from blood (not recorded which). The CDR3 bases are TGTGCCAGCAGAGAGTACAGGGGGCTCTACGAGCAGTACTTC. Translated, it gives CASREYRGLYEQYF.